This TCR beta chain was documented in a study of cytomegalovirus exposure and HLA in healthy donors. Whole-study context: Earlier sequencing of about 179 million T cells yielded 100 million to 120 million unique TCR beta sequences.

The PCR employed 60 Vbeta primers together with 13 Jbeta primers. Assay: immunoSEQ multiplex PCR; the TCRdb copy retains only in-frame clones and omits some. The sample contains 150,000 or so clones, more than 65% of which appear only once. For this clone: As yet, its antigen is unknown.

Broader study findings: CMV serostatus was the sole immune exposure information available. In presence/absence analyses, roughly uniform sequencing depth across donors was assumed. Investigators reported 150 to 200 TCR beta chains as tied to cytomegalovirus.

Trimming at V came to 1 base and at J to 0 bases, leaving 5 bases not matched to a gene. Germline V lookup: CDR1 SGHRS, CDR2 YFSETQ. The CDR3 loop spans 17 amino acids. The TCR was taken from a man aged 30-40 years in good health and CMV-seropositive. The chain links TRBV5-1 to TRBJ2-3; 10 nucleotides line up with TRBD2. The sample was PBMCs. The CDR3 sequence is CASSLTAGGSSTDTQYF. The DNA of the CDR3 is TGCGCCAGCAGCTTGACAGCGGGGGGGTCTAGCACAGATACGCAGTATTTT.